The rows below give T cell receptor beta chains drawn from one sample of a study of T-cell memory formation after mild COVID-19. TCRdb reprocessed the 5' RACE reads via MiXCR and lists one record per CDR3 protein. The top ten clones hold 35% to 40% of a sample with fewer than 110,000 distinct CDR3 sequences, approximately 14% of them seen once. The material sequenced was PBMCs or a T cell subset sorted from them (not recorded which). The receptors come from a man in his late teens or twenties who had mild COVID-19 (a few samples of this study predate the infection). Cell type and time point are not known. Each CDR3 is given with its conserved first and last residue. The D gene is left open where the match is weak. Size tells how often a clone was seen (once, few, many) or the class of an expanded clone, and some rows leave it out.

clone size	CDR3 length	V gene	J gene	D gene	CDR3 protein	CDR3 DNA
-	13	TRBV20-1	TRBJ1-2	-	CSARFRVLYGYTF	TGCAGTGCTAGATTCAGAGTACTGTATGGCTACACCTTC
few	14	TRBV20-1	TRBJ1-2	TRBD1	CSALGQGELRGYTF	TGCAGTGCCCTTGGACAGGGGGAGTTGAGGGGCTACACCTTC
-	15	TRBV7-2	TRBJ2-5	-	CASSGAKGVQETQYF	TGTGCCAGCAGCGGAGCCAAGGGGGTCCAAGAGACCCAGTACTTC
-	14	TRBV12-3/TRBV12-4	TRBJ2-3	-	CASSLIQAPDTQYF	TGTGCCAGCAGTTTGATCCAGGCTCCAGATACGCAGTATTTT
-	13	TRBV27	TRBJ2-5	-	CASSLGQGETQYF	TGTGCCAGCAGTTTAGGCCAGGGGGAGACCCAGTACTTC
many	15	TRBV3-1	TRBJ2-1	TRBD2	CALGVAGVRRNEQFF	TGTGCCCTGGGAGTAGCGGGGGTCAGGAGGAATGAGCAGTTCTTC
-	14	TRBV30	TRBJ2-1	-	CAWSVTTGRDEQFF	TGTGCCTGGAGTGTAACTACAGGGCGCGATGAGCAGTTCTTC
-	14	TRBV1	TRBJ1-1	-	CTSLGTAVNTEAFF	TGCACCAGCCTGGGAACGGCAGTTAACACTGAAGCTTTCTTT
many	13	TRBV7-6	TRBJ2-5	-	CASSPGSGETQYF	TGTGCCAGCAGCCCGGGGTCTGGGGAGACCCAGTACTTC
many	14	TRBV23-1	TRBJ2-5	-	CASSPIRRSAAQYF	TGCGCCAGCAGTCCCATTCGACGAAGTGCGGCCCAGTACTTC
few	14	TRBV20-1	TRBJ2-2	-	CSAPAWREVGELFF	TGCAGTGCTCCCGCCTGGAGGGAGGTCGGGGAGCTGTTTTTT
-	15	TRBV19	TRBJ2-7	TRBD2	CASSIVSSGGYEQYF	TGTGCCAGTAGTATAGTGTCTAGCGGGGGTTACGAGCAGTACTTC
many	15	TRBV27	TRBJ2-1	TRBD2	CASSLIAGVYNEQFF	TGTGCCAGCAGTTTAATAGCGGGGGTATACAATGAGCAGTTCTTC
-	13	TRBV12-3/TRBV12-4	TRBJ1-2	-	CASSLDPIYGYTF	TGTGCCAGCAGTTTAGACCCAATCTATGGCTACACCTTC
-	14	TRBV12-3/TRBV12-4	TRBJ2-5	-	CASSPHGGQETQYF	TGTGCCAGCAGCCCGCATGGGGGCCAAGAGACCCAGTACTTC
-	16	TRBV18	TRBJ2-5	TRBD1	CASSPDGTVFQGTQYF	TGTGCCAGCTCACCGGACGGGACAGTGTTTCAGGGGACCCAGTACTTC
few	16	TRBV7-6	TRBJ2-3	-	CASSVFETGSTDTQYF	TGTGCCAGCAGTGTTTTTGAGACAGGCAGCACAGATACGCAGTATTTT
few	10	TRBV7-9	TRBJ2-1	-	CAVDTGDLFF	TGTGCCGTCGATACAGGGGACTTATTCTTC
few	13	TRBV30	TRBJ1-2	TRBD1	CAWSVGQGLGYTF	TGTGCCTGGAGTGTCGGACAGGGACTAGGCTACACCTTC
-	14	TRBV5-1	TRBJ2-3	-	CASSLEWGTDTQYF	TGCGCCAGCAGCTTGGAATGGGGCACAGATACGCAGTATTTT
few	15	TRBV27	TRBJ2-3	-	CASSPSGSRADTQYF	TGTGCCAGCAGTCCTTCGGGGAGTCGGGCGGATACGCAGTATTTT
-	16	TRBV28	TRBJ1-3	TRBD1	CASSPTLGTERNTIYF	TGTGCCAGCAGTCCCACCCTTGGGACAGAAAGAAACACCATATATTTT
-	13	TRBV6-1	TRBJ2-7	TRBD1	CASSGDRDGEQYF	TGTGCCAGCAGTGGAGACAGGGATGGCGAGCAGTACTTC
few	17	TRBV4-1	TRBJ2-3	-	CASSQEPPRGVTDTQYF	TGCGCCAGCAGCCAAGAACCCCCCAGGGGAGTAACAGATACGCAGTATTTT
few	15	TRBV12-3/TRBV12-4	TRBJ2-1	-	CASTPGLGTYNEQFF	TGTGCCAGCACCCCGGGGTTAGGGACCTACAATGAGCAGTTCTTC
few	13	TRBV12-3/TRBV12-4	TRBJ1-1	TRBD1	CASSFRGHTEAFF	TGTGCCAGCAGTTTCAGGGGGCACACTGAAGCTTTCTTT
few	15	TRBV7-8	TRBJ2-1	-	CASSLQLSSYNEQFF	TGTGCCAGCAGCCTCCAGTTGAGCTCCTACAATGAGCAGTTCTTC
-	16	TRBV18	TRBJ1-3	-	CASSPPIRASGNTIYF	TGTGCCAGCTCACCACCTATTAGGGCAAGCGGAAACACCATATATTTT
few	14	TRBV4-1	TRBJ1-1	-	CASSQFIGDTEAFF	TGCGCCAGCAGCCAGTTCATTGGGGACACTGAAGCTTTCTTT
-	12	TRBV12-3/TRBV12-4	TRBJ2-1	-	CASGLAYNEQFF	TGTGCCAGCGGATTAGCCTACAATGAGCAGTTCTTC
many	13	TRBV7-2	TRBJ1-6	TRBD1	CASTTGVYSPLHF	TGTGCCAGCACGACAGGGGTATATTCACCCCTCCACTTT
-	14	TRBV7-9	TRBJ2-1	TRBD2	CASSPYGGRTEQFF	TGTGCCAGCAGCCCCTATGGCGGGAGAACTGAGCAGTTCTTC
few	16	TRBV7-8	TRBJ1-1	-	CASSSRAKIGNTEAFF	TGTGCCAGCAGCTCCCGGGCGAAGATTGGGAACACTGAAGCTTTCTTT
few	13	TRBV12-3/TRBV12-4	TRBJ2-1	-	CASSASGYNEQFF	TGTGCCAGCAGTGCTTCTGGCTACAATGAGCAGTTCTTC
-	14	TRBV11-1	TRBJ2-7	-	CASSLRHQIYEQYF	TGTGCCAGCAGCTTGAGGCATCAGATCTACGAGCAGTACTTC
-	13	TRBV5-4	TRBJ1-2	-	CASSHSGSYGYTF	TGTGCCAGCAGCCATTCGGGGAGCTATGGCTACACCTTC
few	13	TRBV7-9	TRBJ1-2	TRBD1	CASSQQGLYGYTF	TGTGCCAGCAGTCAACAGGGGCTTTATGGCTACACCTTC
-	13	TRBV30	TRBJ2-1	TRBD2	CAWGSGGRNEQFF	TGTGCCTGGGGGTCGGGGGGGCGTAATGAGCAGTTCTTC
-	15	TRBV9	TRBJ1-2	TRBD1	CASSAPRQGAYGYTF	TGTGCCAGCAGCGCCCCCAGACAGGGGGCCTATGGCTACACCTTC
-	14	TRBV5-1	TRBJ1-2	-	CASSPDRPNYGYTF	TGCGCCAGCAGCCCTGACAGACCGAACTATGGCTACACCTTC
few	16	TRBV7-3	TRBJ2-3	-	CASSSLMGPGSDTQYF	TGTGCCAGCAGCTCCCTGATGGGGCCAGGGTCCGATACGCAGTATTTT
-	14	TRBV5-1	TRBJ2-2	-	CASAYRENTGELFF	TGCGCCAGCGCCTACAGGGAGAACACCGGGGAGCTGTTTTTT
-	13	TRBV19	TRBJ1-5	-	CASVRRGNQPQHF	TGTGCCAGCGTGAGAAGAGGCAATCAGCCCCAGCATTTT
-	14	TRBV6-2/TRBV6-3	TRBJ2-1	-	CASSSRIGYNEQFF	TGTGCCAGCAGTTCCAGGATCGGCTACAATGAGCAGTTCTTC
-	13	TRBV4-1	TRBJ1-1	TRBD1	CASSQDNRGRAFF	TGCGCCAGCAGCCAAGACAACAGGGGGAGAGCTTTCTTT
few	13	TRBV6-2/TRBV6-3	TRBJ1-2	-	CASSYSIADGYTF	TGTGCCAGCAGTTACTCTATTGCAGATGGCTACACCTTC
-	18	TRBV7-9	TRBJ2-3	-	CASSMPAAPGDPTDTQYF	TGTGCCAGCAGCATGCCTGCCGCCCCAGGGGACCCCACAGATACGCAGTATTTT
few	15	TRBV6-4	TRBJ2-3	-	CASSRAGTIVDTQYF	TGTGCCAGCAGCCGGGCTGGGACGATCGTAGATACGCAGTATTTT
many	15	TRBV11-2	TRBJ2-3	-	CASSPTPLSTDTQYF	TGTGCCAGCAGCCCGACACCTCTAAGCACAGATACGCAGTATTTT
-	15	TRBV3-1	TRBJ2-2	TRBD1	CASSLDRVATGELFF	TGTGCCAGCAGCCTTGACAGGGTCGCCACCGGGGAGCTGTTTTTT
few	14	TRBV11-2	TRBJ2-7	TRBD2	CASSFGGGTYEQYF	TGTGCCAGCAGCTTTGGGGGGGGGACCTACGAGCAGTACTTC
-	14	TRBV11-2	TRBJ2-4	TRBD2	CASSLDGGENIQYF	TGTGCCAGCAGCTTAGATGGGGGGGAGAACATTCAGTACTTC